The sequence of this T cell receptor beta chain was determined in a study of metastatic and nonmetastatic thyroid tumors. This clone was recorded many times. The antigen is unknown. Germline assignment: CDR1 MNHNS and CDR2 SASEGT. Trimming stripped 7 bases from V and 6 bases from J, with 12 bases between. This CDR3 is built from 12 residues. TCRdb called clones again from the PCR reads with MiXCR. The table lists under 30,000 clones, 15% of them singletons, with 15% to 19% in the top ten. Before thyroid surgery, none of the patients had received any treatment. Study-wide points: Benign nodules were reported to have significantly lower TCR beta diversity than malignant thyroid tumors, in blood and tumor.

The chain uses TRBV6-1 and TRBJ1-1; the D gene is possibly TRBD1 (5 bases). Sequenced: blood. This receptor was obtained from a male donor with papillary thyroid cancer or a benign thyroid nodule (not recorded which). Some clones in this sample may be carry-over from other donors' samples. The CDR3 protein is CASTQRGSEAFF. DNA of the CDR3: TGTGCCAGCACCCAAAGGGGATCTGAAGCTTTCTTT.